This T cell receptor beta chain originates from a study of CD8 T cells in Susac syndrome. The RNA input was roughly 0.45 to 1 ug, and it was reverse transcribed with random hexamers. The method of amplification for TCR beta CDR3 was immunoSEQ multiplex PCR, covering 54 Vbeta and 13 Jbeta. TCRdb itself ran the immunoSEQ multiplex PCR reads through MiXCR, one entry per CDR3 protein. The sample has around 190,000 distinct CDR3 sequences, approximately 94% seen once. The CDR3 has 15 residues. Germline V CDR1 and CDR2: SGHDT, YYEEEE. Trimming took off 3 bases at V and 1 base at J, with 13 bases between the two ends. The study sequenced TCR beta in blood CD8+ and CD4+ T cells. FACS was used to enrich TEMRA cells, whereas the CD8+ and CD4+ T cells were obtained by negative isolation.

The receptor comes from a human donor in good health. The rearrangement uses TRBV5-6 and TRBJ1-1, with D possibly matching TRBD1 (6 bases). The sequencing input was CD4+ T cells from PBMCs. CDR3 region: CASSWTADRNTEAFF. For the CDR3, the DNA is TGTGCCAGCAGCTGGACCGCGGACAGGAACACTGAAGCTTTCTTT.